This T cell receptor (beta chain) stems from a study of blood T cell repertoires in COVID-19. Across the whole study: Samples came from the United States, Italy and Spain, spanning acute and convalescent COVID-19. PBMCs, B-cell-depleted T cells, or T cells were the source of the cDNA or gDNA that made up the material.

Authors' data handling: Reference gene primer amplification gave estimated nucleated cell counts. TCRdb keeps only in-frame clones here, not all; method: immunoSEQ multiplex PCR. The D gene and trimming were derived from the DNA, and the V and J assignments and clone size from that table. The top ten hold 6.9% of the sample, which has about 200,000 clones, about 80% seen once. The junction had 6 bases not matched to a gene; V was cut back by 8 bases and J by 0 bases. The CDR3 covers 14 residues. Germline values: CDR1 LNHDA, CDR2 SQIVND (reference sequence). The TCR sequence derives from a human donor with acute or convalescent COVID-19. The donor label of this sample is uncertain. Sequenced material: peripheral blood. The rearrangement joins TRBV19 to TRBJ1-1; TRBD1 matches at 7 bases. The CDR3 DNA reads TGTGCCAGTCGGGCAGGGGGGTTGAACACTGAAGCTTTCTTT. This codes for CASRAGGLNTEAFF.